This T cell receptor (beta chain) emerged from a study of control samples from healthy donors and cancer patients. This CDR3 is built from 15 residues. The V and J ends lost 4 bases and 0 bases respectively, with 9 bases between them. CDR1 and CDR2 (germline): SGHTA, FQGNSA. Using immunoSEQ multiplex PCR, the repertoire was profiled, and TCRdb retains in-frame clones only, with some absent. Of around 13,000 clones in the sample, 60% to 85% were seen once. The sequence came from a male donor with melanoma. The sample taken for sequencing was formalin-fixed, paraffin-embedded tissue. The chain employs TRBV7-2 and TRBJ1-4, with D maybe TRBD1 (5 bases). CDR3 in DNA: TGTGCCAGCAGCTCGCGGGGGGCAACTAATGAAAAACTGTTTTTT. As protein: CASSSRGATNEKLFF.